The rows below give T cell receptor beta chains drawn from one sample of a study of shared clonotypes between healthy human individuals. Profiling relied on immunoSEQ multiplex PCR, and the TCRdb table lists in-frame clones only, not all of them. The table records roughly 2.1 million clones, 85% to 95% of them present only once. Sequencing input: naive CD8+ T cells from PBMCs. The source is a man between 18 and 35 years old in good health. Some clones in this sample may be carry-over from other donors' samples. The CDR3 runs from the conserved cysteine through the conserved F or W.

V	length	J	CDR3
TRBV4-2	18	TRBJ2-7	CASSQGRTSPLFSYEQYF
TRBV27	15	TRBJ2-6	CASSLLGSWANVLTF
TRBV28	15	TRBJ2-3	CATVNTREFTDTQYF
TRBV11-2	10	TRBJ2-7	CASSRYEQYF
TRBV6-5	15	TRBJ2-1	CASSYSWGSGNEQFF
TRBV18	13	TRBJ2-3	CASSPPLGDTQYF
TRBV5-8	17	TRBJ1-1	CASSRARGKDYKTEAFF
TRBV7-8	14	TRBJ1-4	CASSSPPGSEKLFF
TRBV6-5	16	TRBJ2-3	CASSYDHRQGRDTQYF
TRBV4-3	19	TRBJ2-2	CASSQDPGLADSNTGELFF
TRBV7-9	11	TRBJ2-4	CASSLGDSPNF
TRBV30	14	TRBJ2-3	CAWRESEITDTQYF
TRBV7-2	16	TRBJ2-7	CASSSPWGQFDYEQYF
TRBV6-5	13	TRBJ2-6	CASSSVGGNVLTF
TRBV5-1	13	TRBJ2-7	CASYVLGGNEQYF
TRBV30	14	TRBJ2-7	CAWTRRATPYEQYF
TRBV27	13	TRBJ2-7	CASRSWTLREQYF
TRBV10-1	13	TRBJ1-3	CASPSRGGNTIYF
TRBV28	14	TRBJ2-5	CASRAVGLAETQYF
TRBV9	17	TRBJ2-7	CASSFGSGTSASYEQYF
TRBV10-3	16	TRBJ2-7	CAISGDTSGSPYEQYF
TRBV6-6	16	TRBJ2-2	CASSYTTGPNTGELFF
TRBV7-3	17	TRBJ2-3	CASSSRDSDRGTDTQYF
TRBV6-5	13	TRBJ1-2	CASSYSQGLSYTF
TRBV9	14	TRBJ1-2	CASSPTPDSSGYTF
TRBV5-6	13	TRBJ1-5	CASSVESNQPQHF
TRBV7-9	16	TRBJ1-2	CASSPHSREANYGYTF
TRBV27	17	TRBJ2-7	CASSMSRVAGVPYEQYF
TRBV9	14	TRBJ2-1	CASSVVLGGHEQFF
TRBV18	16	TRBJ1-2	CASSHEDSGANYGYTF
TRBV27	18	TRBJ2-1	CASSSRGLLAGGSNEQFF
TRBV5-1	13	TRBJ2-1	CASSVGKPHEQFF
TRBV7-9	14	TRBJ2-5	CASSLGGNRETQYF
TRBV27	15	TRBJ1-1	CASSLASGLNTEAFF
TRBV19	12	TRBJ1-1	CASSIDFGGAFF
TRBV12-5	14	TRBJ1-5	CASAAGQGNQPQHF
TRBV7-2	16	TRBJ2-1	CASSPGRQGALSEQFF
TRBV9	15	TRBJ2-1	CASSGGAEAYNEQFF
TRBV4-3	15	TRBJ2-7	CASSPGLAGTYEQYF
TRBV27	14	TRBJ1-5	CASSLGTSNQPQHF
TRBV7-8	17	TRBJ2-1	CASSFQWAGGIRNEQFF
TRBV5-5	15	TRBJ1-1	CASSSWGVGPTEAFF
TRBV6-1	16	TRBJ1-1	CASSVDLPYSNTEAFF
TRBV5-1	16	TRBJ2-5	CASSLRRERSQETQYF
TRBV9	15	TRBJ1-1	CASSPSGTANTEAFF
TRBV2	16	TRBJ2-2	CASSERGSGNTGELFF
TRBV27	14	TRBJ2-1	CASSFGGSYNEQFF
TRBV4-1	13	TRBJ2-7	CASSQVQTDEQYF
TRBV7-9	15	TRBJ1-2	CASSSGQRFNYGYTF
TRBV5-4	12	TRBJ2-7	CASSFGGGEQYF
TRBV7-3	14	TRBJ2-3	CASSLATLGDTQYF